These 3 T cell receptor beta chains were sequenced from one sample in a study of blood T cell repertoires in COVID-19 (dated by TCRdb to the early 2020s). Libraries were prepared through the immunoSEQ multiplex PCR assay. TCRdb took this table from immuneACCESS and kept in-frame rearrangements with V and J called. Such tables lack part of the clones; where checked against another copy, unresolved V genes explain under half of the gap, and the rest is unexplained. The table for this sample lists under 200,000 clones; about four fifths of them were counted only once. The ten largest clones capture around 18% of the sample. The sample comprised PBMCs or T cells enriched from blood (not recorded which). These TCRs come from a man aged 55 to 70 who had recovered from COVID-19.

This clone has just one count. V is TRBV28 and J is TRBJ1-5, with no clear D. CDR1 and CDR2 from the germline V gene are MDHEN and SYDVKM. The CDR3 consists of 15 residues. V was shortened by 2 bases and J by 5 bases, with 13 bases between the two germline ends. In nucleotides, the CDR3 is TGTGCCAGCAGTTTACCCGAGGGAATACATCAGCCCCAGCATTTT. Its protein product is CASSLPEGIHQPQHF.

CDR3 bases: TGTGCCAGCAGCTCGACAGGAGAAAGTCAGCCCCAGCATTTT. Translating gives CASSSTGESQPQHF. The V and J genes are TRBV7-9 and TRBJ1-5; TRBD1 is a possible D gene (6 bases). Trimming pared 4 bases from V and 6 bases from J, leaving 13 bases between. Germline V lookup: CDR1 SEHNR, CDR2 FQNEAQ (reference sequence). The CDR3 loop spans 14 amino acids.

The chain uses TRBV5-4 and TRBJ2-2; a weak D match, TRBD1 (6 bases). The germline V gene has CDR1 SGHNT and CDR2 YYREEE (reference sequence). The CDR3 contains 16 residues. Trimming removed 4 bases from V and 4 bases from J, with 17 bases in between. The CDR3 loop is CASSLGQRLSTGELFF. CDR3 in DNA: TGTGCCAGCAGCCTAGGACAGAGACTAAGCACCGGGGAGCTGTTTTTT.